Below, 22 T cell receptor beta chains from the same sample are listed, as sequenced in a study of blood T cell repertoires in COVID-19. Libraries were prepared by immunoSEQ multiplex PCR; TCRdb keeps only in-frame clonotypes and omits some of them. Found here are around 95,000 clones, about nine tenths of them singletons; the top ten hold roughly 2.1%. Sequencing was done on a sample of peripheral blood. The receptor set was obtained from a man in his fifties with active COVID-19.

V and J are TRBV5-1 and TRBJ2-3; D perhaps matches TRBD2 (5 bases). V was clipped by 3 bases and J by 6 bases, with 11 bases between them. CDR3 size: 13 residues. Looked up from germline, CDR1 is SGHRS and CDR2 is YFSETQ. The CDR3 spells CASSSGLDDTQYF. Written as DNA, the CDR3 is TGCGCCAGCAGCTCCGGACTGGACGATACGCAGTATTTT.

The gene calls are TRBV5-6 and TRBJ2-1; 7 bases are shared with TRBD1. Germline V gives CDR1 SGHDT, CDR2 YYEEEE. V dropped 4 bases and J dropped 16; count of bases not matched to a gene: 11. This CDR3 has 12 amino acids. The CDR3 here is CASSPTGGQNFF. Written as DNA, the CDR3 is TGTGCCAGCAGCCCAACTGGGGGACAGAATTTCTTC.

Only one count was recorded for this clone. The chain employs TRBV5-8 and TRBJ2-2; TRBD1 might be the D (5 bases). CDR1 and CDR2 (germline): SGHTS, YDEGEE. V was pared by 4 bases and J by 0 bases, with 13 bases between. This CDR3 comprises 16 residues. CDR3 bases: TGTGCCAGCAGCCGCGGCAGGGTCGCGAACACCGGGGAGCTGTTTTTT. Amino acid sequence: CASSRGRVANTGELFF.

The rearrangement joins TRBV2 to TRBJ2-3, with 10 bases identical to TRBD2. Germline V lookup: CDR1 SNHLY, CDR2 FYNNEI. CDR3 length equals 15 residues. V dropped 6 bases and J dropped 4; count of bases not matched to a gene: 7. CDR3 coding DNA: TGTGCCAGCAGGACCGGGACTAGCGCTGCAGATACGCAGTATTTT. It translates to CASRTGTSAADTQYF.

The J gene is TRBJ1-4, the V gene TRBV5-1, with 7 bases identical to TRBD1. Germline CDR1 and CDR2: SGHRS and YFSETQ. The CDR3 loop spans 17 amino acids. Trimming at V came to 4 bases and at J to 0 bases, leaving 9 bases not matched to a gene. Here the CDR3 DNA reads TGCGCCAGCAGCAAGGGACAGAAGTTTGCAACTAATGAAAAACTGTTTTTT. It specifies CASSKGQKFATNEKLFF.

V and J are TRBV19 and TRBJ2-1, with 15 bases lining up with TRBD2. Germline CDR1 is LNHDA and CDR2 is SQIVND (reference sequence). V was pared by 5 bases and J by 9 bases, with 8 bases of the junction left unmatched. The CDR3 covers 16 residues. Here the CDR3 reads CASSLSGLAGGGEQFF. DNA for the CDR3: TGTGCCAGTAGTCTCTCGGGACTAGCGGGGGGAGGTGAGCAGTTCTTC.

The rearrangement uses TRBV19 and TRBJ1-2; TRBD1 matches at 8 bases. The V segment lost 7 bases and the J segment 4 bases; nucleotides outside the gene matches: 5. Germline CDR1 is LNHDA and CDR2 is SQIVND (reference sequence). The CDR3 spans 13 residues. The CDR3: CASNDRGGYGYTF. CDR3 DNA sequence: TGTGCCAGTAATGACAGGGGTGGCTATGGCTACACCTTC.

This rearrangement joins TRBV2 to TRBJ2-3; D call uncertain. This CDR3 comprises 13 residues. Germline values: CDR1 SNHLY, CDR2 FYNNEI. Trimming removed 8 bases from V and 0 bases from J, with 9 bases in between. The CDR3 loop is CASSGTSTDTQYF. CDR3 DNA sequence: TGTGCCAGCTCAGGAACGAGCACAGATACGCAGTATTTT.

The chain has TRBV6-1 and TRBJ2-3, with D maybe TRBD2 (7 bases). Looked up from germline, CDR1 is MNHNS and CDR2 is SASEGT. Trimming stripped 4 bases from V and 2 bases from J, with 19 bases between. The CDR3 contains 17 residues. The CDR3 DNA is TGTGCCAGCAGTGCTGGGCGGGGGCCGCAAATCACAGATACGCAGTATTTT. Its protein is CASSAGRGPQITDTQYF.

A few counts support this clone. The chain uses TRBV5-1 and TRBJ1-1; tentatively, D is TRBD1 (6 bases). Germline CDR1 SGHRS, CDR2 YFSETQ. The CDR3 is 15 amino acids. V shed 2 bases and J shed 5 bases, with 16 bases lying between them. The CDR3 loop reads CASSFSVQGQTEAFF. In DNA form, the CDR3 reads TGCGCCAGCAGCTTTAGCGTACAGGGTCAGACTGAAGCTTTCTTT.

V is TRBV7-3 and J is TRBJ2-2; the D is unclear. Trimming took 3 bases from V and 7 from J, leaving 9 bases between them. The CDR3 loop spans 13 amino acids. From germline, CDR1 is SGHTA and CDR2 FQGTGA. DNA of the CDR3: TGTGCCAGCAGCTTGGAGTTTAACGGGGAGCTGTTTTTT. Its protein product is CASSLEFNGELFF.

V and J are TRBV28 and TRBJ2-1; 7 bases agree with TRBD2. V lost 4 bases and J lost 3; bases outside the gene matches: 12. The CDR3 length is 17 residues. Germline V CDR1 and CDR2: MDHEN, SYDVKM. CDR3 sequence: CASSSMSGVGVYNEQFF. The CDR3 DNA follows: TGTGCCAGCAGTTCCATGAGCGGGGTTGGTGTCTACAATGAGCAGTTCTTC.

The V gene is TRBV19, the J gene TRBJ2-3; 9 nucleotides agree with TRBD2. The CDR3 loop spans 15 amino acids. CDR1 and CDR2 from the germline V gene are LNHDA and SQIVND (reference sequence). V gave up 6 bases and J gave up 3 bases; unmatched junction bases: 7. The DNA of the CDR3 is TGTGCCAGTAGCCCTCTAGCGGGGCGTACAGATACGCAGTATTTT. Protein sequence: CASSPLAGRTDTQYF.

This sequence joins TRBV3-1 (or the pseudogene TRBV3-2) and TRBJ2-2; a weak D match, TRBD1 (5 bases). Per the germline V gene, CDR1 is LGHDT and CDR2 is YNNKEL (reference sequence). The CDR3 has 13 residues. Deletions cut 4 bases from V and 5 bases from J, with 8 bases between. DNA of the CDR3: TGTGCCAGCAGCCGTCAGGGTACCGGGGAGCTGTTTTTT. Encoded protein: CASSRQGTGELFF.

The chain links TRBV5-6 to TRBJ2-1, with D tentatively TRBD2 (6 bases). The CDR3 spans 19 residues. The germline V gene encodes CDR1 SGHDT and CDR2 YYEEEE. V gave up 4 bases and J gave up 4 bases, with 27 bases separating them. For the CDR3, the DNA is TGTGCCAGCAGCCATCCGGGACTTTCATCGACATACATGTACAATGAGCAGTTCTTC. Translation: CASSHPGLSSTYMYNEQFF.

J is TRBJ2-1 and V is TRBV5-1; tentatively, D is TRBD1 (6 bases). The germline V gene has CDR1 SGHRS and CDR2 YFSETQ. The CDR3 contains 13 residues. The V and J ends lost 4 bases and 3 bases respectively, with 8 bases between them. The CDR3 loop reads CASSQTGYNEQFF. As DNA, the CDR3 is TGCGCCAGCAGCCAGACAGGCTACAATGAGCAGTTCTTC.

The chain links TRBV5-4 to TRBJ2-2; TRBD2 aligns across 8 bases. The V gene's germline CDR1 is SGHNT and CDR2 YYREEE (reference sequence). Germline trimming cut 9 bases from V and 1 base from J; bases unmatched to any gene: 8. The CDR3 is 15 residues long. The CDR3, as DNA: TGTGCCACTCATCGTCTAGCGGGGAACACCGGGGAGCTGTTTTTT. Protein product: CATHRLAGNTGELFF. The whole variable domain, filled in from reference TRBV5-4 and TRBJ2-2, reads ETGVTQSPTHLIKTRGQQVTLRCSSQSGHNTVSWYQQALGQGPQFIFQYYREEENGRGNFPPRFSGLQFPNYSSELNVNALELDDSALYLCATHRLAGNTGELFFGEGSRLTVL.

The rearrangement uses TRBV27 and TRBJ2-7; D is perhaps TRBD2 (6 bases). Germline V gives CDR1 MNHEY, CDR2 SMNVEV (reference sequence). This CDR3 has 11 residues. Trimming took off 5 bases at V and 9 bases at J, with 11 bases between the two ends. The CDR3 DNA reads TGTGCCAGCAGTCTAACTAGCAGGCAGTACGTC. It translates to CASSLTSRQYV.

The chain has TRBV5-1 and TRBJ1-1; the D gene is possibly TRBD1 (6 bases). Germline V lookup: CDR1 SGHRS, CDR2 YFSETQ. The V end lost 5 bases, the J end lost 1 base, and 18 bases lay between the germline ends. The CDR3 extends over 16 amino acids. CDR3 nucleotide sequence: TGCGCCAGCAGACCCGCACAGGGTTGGGGGAACACTGAAGCTTTCTTT. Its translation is CASRPAQGWGNTEAFF.

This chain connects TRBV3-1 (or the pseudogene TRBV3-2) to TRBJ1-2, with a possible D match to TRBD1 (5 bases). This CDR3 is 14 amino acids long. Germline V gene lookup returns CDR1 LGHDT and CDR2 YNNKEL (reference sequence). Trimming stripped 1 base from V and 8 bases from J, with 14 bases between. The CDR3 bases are TGTGCCAGCAGCCAAGCTAGGGGAATCGGAGGCTACACCTTC. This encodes CASSQARGIGGYTF.

The CDR3 protein is CASSQGSSTDTQYF. The CDR3 nucleotides read TGTGCCAGCAGTCAGGGGTCTAGCACAGATACGCAGTATTTT. This rearrangement joins TRBV7-8 to TRBJ2-3; the D gene is possibly TRBD1 (6 bases). CDR1 is SGHVS and CDR2 is FQNEAQ in the germline V gene. This CDR3 has 14 amino acids. V was clipped by 6 bases and J by 0 bases, with 10 bases between them.

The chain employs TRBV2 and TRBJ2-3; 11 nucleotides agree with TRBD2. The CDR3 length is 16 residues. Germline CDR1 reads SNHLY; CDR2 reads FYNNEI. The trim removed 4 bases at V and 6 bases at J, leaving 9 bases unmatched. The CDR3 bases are TGTGCCAGCAGTGTACGGCCTAGCGGGGGGTTGGATACGCAGTATTTT. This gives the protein CASSVRPSGGLDTQYF.